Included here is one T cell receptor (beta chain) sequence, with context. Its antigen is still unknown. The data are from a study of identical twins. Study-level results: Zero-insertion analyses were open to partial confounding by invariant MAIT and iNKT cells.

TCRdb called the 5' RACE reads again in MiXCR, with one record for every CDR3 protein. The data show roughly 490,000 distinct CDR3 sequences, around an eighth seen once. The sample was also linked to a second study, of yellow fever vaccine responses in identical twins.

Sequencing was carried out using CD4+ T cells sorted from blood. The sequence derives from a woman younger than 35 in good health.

This CDR3 is CAITPGGLDEQFF. The CDR3 DNA follows: TGTGCCATCACTCCGGGGGGGTTGGATGAGCAGTTCTTC. V and J are TRBV10-3 and TRBJ2-1; TRBD2 agrees at 8 bases. V lost 7 bases to trimming and J lost 8 bases; unmatched junction nucleotides: 7. The CDR3 runs to 13 residues. Germline CDR1 and CDR2: ENHRY and SYGVKD.